One sample yielded the 27 T cell receptor beta chains listed below, sequenced in a study of blood T cell repertoires in COVID-19. Sequencing was performed with immunoSEQ multiplex PCR; in TCRdb, only in-frame clones are kept and a portion is missing. This repertoire shows under 85,000 clones, approximately 80% found once; its top ten account for about 14%. Material: peripheral blood. Receptors originate from a man aged 45-60 years with COVID-19, enrolled during active disease.

The rearrangement links TRBV2 to TRBJ1-6; 8 nucleotides align to TRBD1. V was clipped by 7 bases and J by 7 bases; unmatched bases: 6. From germline, CDR1 is SNHLY and CDR2 FYNNEI. The CDR3 runs to 14 residues. CDR3: CASTDRGVNSPLHF. The DNA for the CDR3 is TGTGCCAGCACCGACAGGGGAGTAAATTCACCCCTCCACTTT. Full variable domain (remainder filled in from reference TRBV2 and TRBJ1-6): EPEVTQTPSHQVTQMGQEVILRCVPISNHLYFYWYRQILGQKVEFLVSFYNNEISEKSEIFDDQFSVERPDGSNFTLKIRSTKLEDSAMYFCASTDRGVNSPLHFGNGTRLTVT.

The V call is TRBV5-1, the J call TRBJ2-7; TRBD2 matches 9 bases. V lost 1 base and J lost 4; bases outside the gene matches: 9. CDR3 length equals 16 residues. Germline CDR1 reads SGHRS; CDR2 reads YFSETQ. CDR3: CASSLRGGGASYEQYF. Written as DNA, the CDR3 is TGCGCCAGCAGCTTGCGAGGCGGGGGGGCCAGTTACGAGCAGTACTTC.

The V and J genes are TRBV29-1 and TRBJ2-1; 9 bases are shared with TRBD2. Germline assignment: CDR1 SQVTM and CDR2 ANQGSEA. The J segment lost 0 bases and the V segment lost 5 bases, leaving 5 bases of the junction unmatched. The CDR3 consists of 15 residues. CDR3 in amino acids: CSVIAGGSSYNEQFF. In DNA form, the CDR3 reads TGCAGCGTTATCGCGGGGGGGAGCTCCTACAATGAGCAGTTCTTC.

This clone was observed many times. The chain couples TRBV4-3 to TRBJ2-7; a possible D gene is TRBD1 (6 bases). V was clipped by 0 bases and J by 0 bases, with 15 bases between them. CDR1 and CDR2 (germline): LGHNA, YSLEER. The CDR3 is made up of 17 amino acids. CDR3 DNA: TGCGCCAGCAGCCAAGATCGGGTACGGACAGTCTCCTACGAGCAGTACTTC. This codes for CASSQDRVRTVSYEQYF.

This chain uses TRBV7-3 with TRBJ1-2; 7 nucleotides line up with TRBD1. V shed 5 bases and J 4 bases; nucleotides not matched to a gene: 7. This CDR3 is built from 14 residues. Germline V gene lookup returns CDR1 SGHTA and CDR2 FQGTGA. The CDR3, as DNA: TGTGCCAGCAGCCCCAGACAGGGAAGCTATGGCTACACCTTC. This encodes CASSPRQGSYGYTF.

V and J are TRBV7-3 and TRBJ2-5; 12 bases align to TRBD2. The CDR3 is 17 amino acids. J was trimmed by 5 bases and V by 1 base; bases with no gene match: 8. The germline gives CDR1 SGHTA, CDR2 FQGTGA. The CDR3 DNA reads as TGTGCCAGCAGCTTAAATCATCTAGCGGGGGGGCCGGAGACCCAGTACTTC. It yields the protein CASSLNHLAGGPETQYF.

In this sample, this clone turned up once. The chain links TRBV7-6 to TRBJ2-1; 13 bases are a match to TRBD2. Germline lookup yields CDR1 SGHVS and CDR2 FNYEAQ. Trimming cost V 5 bases and J 9 bases; bases outside gene matches: 13. The CDR3 has 17 amino acids. The CDR3 here is CASSPGITSGGASEQFF. CDR3 sequence (DNA): TGTGCCAGCAGCCCAGGCATCACTAGCGGGGGGGCCAGTGAGCAGTTCTTC. Complete variable domain (other parts from reference TRBV7-6 and TRBJ2-1): GAGVSQSPRYKVTKRGQDVALRCDPISGHVSLYWYRQALGQGPEFLTYFNYEAQQDKSGLPNDRFSAERPEGSISTLTIQRTEQRDSAMYRCASSPGITSGGASEQFFGPGTRLTVL.

The V gene is TRBV10-2, the J gene TRBJ2-7; 8 bases are shared with TRBD2. The length of the CDR3 is 14 residues. The trim removed 7 bases at V and 2 bases at J, leaving 7 bases unmatched. Per the germline V gene, CDR1 is WSHSY and CDR2 is SAAADI. CDR3 in DNA: TGCGCCAGCACCGACCCGGGACTAGCCTACGAGCAGTACTTC. Encoded protein: CASTDPGLAYEQYF.

The chain joins TRBV6-2 or TRBV6-3 to TRBJ2-4; no definite D call. CDR1 is MNHEY, CDR2 SVGEGT, per germline. The germline V and J ends were trimmed by 6 bases and 0 bases, with 9 bases remaining between them. There are 14 residues in the CDR3. In nucleotides, the CDR3 is TGTGCCAGCAGCCCCGACACAGCCAAAAACATTCAGTACTTC. Translated: CASSPDTAKNIQYF.

This chain uses TRBV11-2 with TRBJ2-1, with D perhaps matching TRBD2 (6 bases). Per the germline V gene, CDR1 is SGHAT and CDR2 is FQNNGV. The CDR3 sequence is 17 residues long. Trimming removed 5 bases at V and 3 bases at J, with 20 bases between. This CDR3 reads CASSPIVASDLYNEQFF. CDR3 nucleotide sequence: TGTGCCAGCAGCCCCATCGTGGCTAGCGACCTCTACAATGAGCAGTTCTTC.

The chain employs TRBV5-1 and TRBJ1-5; 8 bases are a match to TRBD1. Germline CDR1 reads SGHRS; CDR2 reads YFSETQ. J gave up 4 bases and V 1 base, and 7 bases lay outside the gene matches. The CDR3 covers 16 residues. Here the CDR3 DNA reads TGCGCCAGCAGCTTGTCAGGGGGCCAAGAAAATCAGCCCCAGCATTTT. Its translation: CASSLSGGQENQPQHF.

Only a few counts were recorded for this clone. The chain carries TRBV7-2 and TRBJ2-2; D may be TRBD1 (5 bases). This CDR3 spans 15 amino acids. Germline values: CDR1 SGHTA, CDR2 FQGNSA. The V and J ends lost 5 bases and 4 bases respectively, with 14 bases between them. The CDR3 loop reads CASSPRQISTGELFF. DNA of the CDR3: TGTGCCAGCAGCCCACGACAGATTTCCACCGGGGAGCTGTTTTTT.

This chain connects TRBV2 to TRBJ2-5, with 8 nucleotides matching TRBD2. This CDR3 spans 14 amino acids. Trimming at V came to 7 bases and at J to 3 bases, leaving 7 bases not matched to a gene. Germline lookup yields CDR1 SNHLY and CDR2 FYNNEI. The CDR3 DNA is TGTGCCAGCAACATACGGGGGGGCGAAGAGACCCAGTACTTC. It encodes CASNIRGGEETQYF.

This clone was seen a handful of times. The CDR3 bases are TGTGCCAGCAGTTGGGACAAGAACACTGAAGCTTTCTTT. Translating it yields CASSWDKNTEAFF. The genes are TRBV27 and TRBJ1-1; D may be TRBD1 (6 bases). The length of the CDR3 is 13 residues. CDR1 is MNHEY, CDR2 SMNVEV, per germline (reference sequence). Between the trimmed V and J ends, which lost 4 bases and 1 base, there was a span of 7 bases.

The chain combines TRBV9 with TRBJ1-4, with D perhaps TRBD1 (6 bases). V shed 0 bases and J shed 1 base, with 10 bases lying between them. CDR1 and CDR2 from the germline V gene are SGDLS and YYNGEE. The CDR3 contains 16 residues. CDR3 sequence (DNA): TGTGCCAGCAGCGTAGCAGGGGAGATAACTAATGAAAAACTGTTTTTT. This gives the protein CASSVAGEITNEKLFF. Using reference TRBV9 and TRBJ1-4 for the parts outside the CDR3, the full variable domain is DSGVTQTPKHLITATGQRVTLRCSPRSGDLSVYWYQQSLDQGLQFLIQYYNGEERAKGNILERFSAQQFPDLHSELNLSSLELGDSALYFCASSVAGEITNEKLFFGSGTQLSVL.

V is TRBV3-1 (or the pseudogene TRBV3-2) and J is TRBJ2-1; a possible D gene is TRBD2 (5 bases). Germline-derived CDR1 and CDR2 are LGHDT and YNNKEL (reference sequence). CDR3 length: 11 residues. V lost 1 base and J 10 bases, leaving 5 bases between the germline ends. The chain's CDR3 is CASSQGLEQFF. The CDR3 DNA is TGTGCCAGCAGCCAAGGACTAGAGCAGTTCTTC.

The chain uses TRBV4-3 and TRBJ1-6; no reliable D call. From germline, CDR1 is LGHNA and CDR2 YSLEER. V dropped 0 bases and J dropped 7 bases, with 7 bases sitting between them. This CDR3 has 14 amino acids. CDR3 loop: CASSQDGQNSPLHF. The CDR3 DNA follows: TGCGCCAGCAGCCAAGATGGTCAGAATTCACCCCTCCACTTT.

This clone showed up just once. V gene TRBV28 combines with J gene TRBJ1-1; D might be TRBD1 (5 bases). CDR1 is MDHEN and CDR2 is SYDVKM in the germline V gene. Trimming removed 5 bases from V and 4 bases from J, with 5 bases in between. There are 11 residues in the CDR3. The CDR3 DNA sequence: TGTGCCAGCAGTACAGGCACTGAAGCTTTCTTT. Translated, it gives CASSTGTEAFF.

V and J are TRBV3-1 (or the pseudogene TRBV3-2) and TRBJ1-2, with TRBD1 matching over 10 bases. This CDR3 is 14 amino acids long. J gave up 5 bases and V 2 bases, and 2 bases lay outside the gene matches. The V gene's germline CDR1 is LGHDT and CDR2 YNNKEL (reference sequence). The chain's CDR3 is CASSQTGQGYGYTF. CDR3 coding DNA: TGTGCCAGCAGCCAAACGGGACAGGGGTATGGCTACACCTTC.

The chain uses TRBV10-2 and TRBJ1-5, with 9 nucleotides matching TRBD1. Germline CDR1 is WSHSY and CDR2 is SAAADI. The CDR3 totals 17 residues. V was pared by 0 bases and J by 2 bases, with 5 bases of the junction left unmatched. CDR3 protein: CASSESIDRGGNQPQHF. CDR3 in DNA: TGCGCCAGCAGTGAGTCAATAGACAGGGGGGGCAATCAGCCCCAGCATTTT.

This chain links TRBV5-1 with TRBJ2-7; 8 bases map to TRBD2. This CDR3 contains 15 residues. From germline, CDR1 is SGHRS and CDR2 YFSETQ. The V gene end was trimmed by 0 bases and the J gene end by 1 base; junction bases not matched to a gene: 3. The CDR3 loop reads CASSLEASGSYEQYF. The CDR3 nucleotides read TGCGCCAGCAGCTTGGAGGCTAGCGGGTCCTACGAGCAGTACTTC.

The rearrangement links TRBV9 to TRBJ2-1, with 10 nucleotides matching TRBD1. This CDR3 spans 15 amino acids. V trimming: 1 base; J trimming: 9 bases; junction bases outside the gene matches: 7. CDR1 is SGDLS, CDR2 YYNGEE, per germline. This chain's CDR3 is CASSVSGTGVSEQFF. The CDR3 DNA is TGTGCCAGCAGCGTATCCGGGACAGGGGTTTCTGAGCAGTTCTTC.

The chain carries TRBV11-2 and TRBJ2-5, with 13 bases aligning to TRBD2. CDR3 length equals 17 residues. Germline V CDR1 and CDR2: SGHAT, FQNNGV. V shed 1 base and J 5 bases; nucleotides not matched to a gene: 7. Here the CDR3 reads CASSLGGLAGEGETQYF. CDR3 bases: TGTGCCAGCAGCTTAGGAGGACTAGCGGGAGAAGGGGAGACCCAGTACTTC.

The chain combines TRBV7-2 with TRBJ2-3; 10 nucleotides match TRBD1. CDR1 is SGHTA and CDR2 is FQGNSA in the germline V gene. The CDR3 loop spans 15 amino acids. J gave up 4 bases and V 3 bases, and 4 bases lay outside the gene matches. CDR3 DNA: TGTGCCAGCAGCTTCGGGGACAGGGGTTCAGATACGCAGTATTTT. Translation gives CASSFGDRGSDTQYF.

The CDR3 spells CAAGVELEDTEAFF. CDR3 DNA: TGTGCCGCCGGTGTTGAGCTTGAGGACACTGAAGCTTTCTTT. The gene calls are TRBV19 and TRBJ1-1; the D is unclear. The V end lost 11 bases, the J end lost 3 bases, and 19 bases lay between the germline ends. The CDR3 length is 14 residues. Per the germline V gene, CDR1 is LNHDA and CDR2 is SQIVND (reference sequence).

This clone was counted a single time. This chain connects TRBV23-1 to TRBJ2-3, with TRBD2 matching over 7 bases. TRBV23-1 is filed as an ORF, its function uncertain. The CDR3 has 11 amino acids. The J segment lost 8 bases and the V segment lost 6 bases, leaving 2 bases of the junction unmatched. CDR3 amino acids: CASRGGCTQYF. For the CDR3, the DNA is TGCGCCAGCAGGGGGGGGTGTACGCAGTATTTT.

This chain connects TRBV3-1 (or the pseudogene TRBV3-2) to TRBJ2-5, with 10 bases aligning to TRBD2. The CDR3 totals 15 residues. The germline V gene encodes CDR1 LGHDT and CDR2 YNNKEL (reference sequence). Trimming took 4 bases from V and 5 from J; bases not matched to a gene: 7. The chain's CDR3 is CASSPPGLAIETQYF. DNA of the CDR3: TGTGCCAGCAGCCCCCCGGGACTAGCGATCGAGACCCAGTACTTC.